This is a list of T cell receptor beta chains from one sample in a study of blood T cells in healthy people across ages. TCRdb itself ran the 5' RACE reads through MiXCR, one entry per CDR3 protein. This table has more than 1,400,000 distinct CDR3 sequences, about 43% appearing once. Sequenced material: blood. These receptors were collected from a woman under 30 in good health. Each CDR3 is given with its conserved first and last residue. Each record gives: D gene, V gene, J gene, clone size, CDR3 DNA, CDR3 protein. A D gene is named only where the DNA matches it firmly. Not all rows give a size; the values are once, few, many and, for expanded clones, a class.

TRBD1,TRBV3-1,TRBJ1-1,NA,TGTGCCAGCAGAACCGGGACAGGGATGGGGACTGAAGCTTTCTTT,CASRTGTGMGTEAFF
TRBD1,TRBV7-8,TRBJ2-1,few,TGTGCCAGCAGCTTAGGGGACAGGGTATATGGTGAGCAGTTCTTC,CASSLGDRVYGEQFF
NA,TRBV12-3/TRBV12-4,TRBJ2-5,few,TGTGCCAGCAGTTTAGGAGGTCGGCAGTACTTC,CASSLGGRQYF
NA,TRBV4-1,TRBJ2-5,few,TGCGCCAGCAGCCAAGGTTCGGCAGGGGAGCAGTACTTC,CASSQGSAGEQYF
NA,TRBV14,TRBJ1-2,NA,TGTGCCAGCAGCCAAACCGGGGACGGGGGTGGCTACACCTTC,CASSQTGDGGGYTF
NA,TRBV2,TRBJ1-2,few,TGTGCCAGCAGTGTTGGTCCCAAGGGTAGCTATGGCTACACCTTC,CASSVGPKGSYGYTF
TRBD1,TRBV5-6,TRBJ2-3,few,TGTGCCAGCAGCGCGGACAGGGGGCATGGAGATACGCAGTATTTT,CASSADRGHGDTQYF
NA,TRBV7-2,TRBJ2-3,few,TGTGCCAGCAGCTTCAGGGGTCCCGGGTCAGATACGCAGTATTTT,CASSFRGPGSDTQYF
NA,TRBV14,TRBJ2-3,few,TGTGCCAGCAGCCAAGATCGGGGTATTGGCACAGATACGCAGTATTTT,CASSQDRGIGTDTQYF
TRBD1,TRBV5-1,TRBJ2-5,few,TGCGCCAGCAGCTTGGACAGGGGGCCACCCCAAGAGACCCAGTACTTC,CASSLDRGPPQETQYF
NA,TRBV6-6,TRBJ1-4,once,TGTGCCAGCAGTTGGAGGGCTAATGAAAAACTGTTTTTT,CASSWRANEKLFF
NA,TRBV7-2,TRBJ2-1,NA,TGTGCCAGCAGGCTCCCCCCCTACAATGAGCAGTTCTTC,CASRLPPYNEQFF
TRBD2,TRBV20-1,TRBJ2-7,few,TGCAGTGCTAGTCAGCCTAGCGGGAGTATGAGGGAGCAGTACTTC,CSASQPSGSMREQYF
TRBD2,TRBV20-1,TRBJ2-3,few,TGCAGTGCTCCCCTTTGGGGGGGGAGCCCAGATACGCAGTATTTT,CSAPLWGGSPDTQYF
NA,TRBV13,TRBJ2-3,NA,TGTGCCAGCACCCAAGGGGGGGGGAGCGCAGATACGCAGTATTTT,CASTQGGGSADTQYF
NA,TRBV20-1,TRBJ2-3,NA,TGCAGTGCAATACTGGACTCTTTTGGCACAGATACGCAGTATTTT,CSAILDSFGTDTQYF
TRBD2,TRBV12-3/TRBV12-4,TRBJ2-1,few,TGTGCCAGCAGTCGCCGCGGGAGAGGCAATGAGCAGTTCTTC,CASSRRGRGNEQFF
NA,TRBV6-1,TRBJ2-1,NA,TGTGCCAGCAGTGGGGGACCCGGCAATGAGCAGTTCTTC,CASSGGPGNEQFF
NA,TRBV2,TRBJ1-1,NA,TGTGCCAGCAGTGACTGGAAGAACACTGAAGCTTTCTTT,CASSDWKNTEAFF
TRBD1,TRBV20-1,TRBJ1-1,NA,TGCAGTGCTAGACGACAGGGATGGAATGTCATGAACACTGAAGCTTTCTTT,CSARRQGWNVMNTEAFF
TRBD2,TRBV7-2,TRBJ2-3,NA,TGTGCCAGCAGGACAGGGACTAGCGGGATCACAGATACGCAGTATTTT,CASRTGTSGITDTQYF
TRBD2,TRBV29-1,TRBJ2-5,few,TGCAGCGTTGAAGCGACTAGCGGGGACCAAGAGACCCAGTACTTC,CSVEATSGDQETQYF
NA,TRBV25-1,TRBJ2-7,NA,TGTGCCAGCAGTGAAGCCGGGACTTCCGTAGTTGATGAGCAGTACTTC,CASSEAGTSVVDEQYF
TRBD1,TRBV27,TRBJ2-1,NA,TGTGCCAGTCGCCGGGACAGGGGGCCGAATGAGCAGTTCTTC,CASRRDRGPNEQFF
NA,TRBV10-3,TRBJ2-2,few,TGTGCCATCAGTGAGCCCAAAGGGACCGGGGAGCTGTTTTTT,CAISEPKGTGELFF
NA,TRBV10-3,TRBJ1-2,NA,TGTGCCATCAGAGCCGAAGGTAGACCCTATGGCTACACCTTC,CAIRAEGRPYGYTF
NA,TRBV9,TRBJ2-2,once,TGTGCCAGCAGCGTAGGACAGGCGAACACCGGGGAGCTGTTTTTT,CASSVGQANTGELFF
NA,TRBV10-2,TRBJ2-3,few,TGCGCCAGCGGGGCCACCCGCACAGATACGCAGTATTTT,CASGATRTDTQYF
NA,TRBV29-1,TRBJ2-5,NA,TGCAGCGTTGTACAGCCTCAAGAGACCCAGTACTTC,CSVVQPQETQYF
NA,TRBV12-3/TRBV12-4,TRBJ2-7,many,TGTGCCAGCAAGGAGGGCTACGAGCAGTACTTC,CASKEGYEQYF
NA,TRBV12-3/TRBV12-4,TRBJ2-7,once,TGTGCCAGCAGTTTAGCAGGGGTCGTCTACGAGCAGTACTTC,CASSLAGVVYEQYF
NA,TRBV5-1,TRBJ2-2,NA,TGCGCCAGCAGCTCCACCCTCATGAGGCCTATAAGGGTCCGGTTCCCCGGGGAGCTGTTTTTT,CASSSTLMRPIRVRFPGELFF
TRBD1,TRBV27,TRBJ2-5,NA,TGTGCCAGCAGTTTAAGCAGGACAGGGAGTGGGGGTAATGAGCAGTACTTC,CASSLSRTGSGGNEQYF
NA,TRBV15,TRBJ2-7,few,TGTGCCCATAGCCAGAGCTCCTACAATGAGCAGTACTTC,CAHSQSSYNEQYF
TRBD2,TRBV4-1,TRBJ2-5,NA,TGCGCCAGCAGCCAAGATCGATGGCGGGGGGGCGGAGAGACCCAGTACTTC,CASSQDRWRGGGETQYF
TRBD2,TRBV6-5,TRBJ2-1,few,TGTGCCAGCAGGGTGGGACTAGCGGGAATCTACAATGAGCAGTTCTTC,CASRVGLAGIYNEQFF
NA,TRBV7-9,TRBJ2-5,few,TGTGCCAGCAGCGTCCCCAACCCCCATCAAGAGACCCAGTACTTC,CASSVPNPHQETQYF
NA,TRBV3-1,TRBJ2-3,NA,TGTGCCAGCAGCCAAGATGTGGGCCGGGGGGATACGCAGTATTTT,CASSQDVGRGDTQYF
NA,TRBV6-5,TRBJ1-2,NA,TGTGCCAGCAGTCACGACACCTATGGCTACACCTTC,CASSHDTYGYTF